The source of this T cell receptor beta chain is a study of CD8 T cells in ankylosing spondylitis. TCRdb re-derived calls from the 5' RACE reads in MiXCR, one entry per CDR3 protein. The repertoire holds more than 250,000 distinct CDR3 sequences, with 6.5% to 10% as singletons. Study-level findings and limits: Ankylosing spondylitis blood appeared to carry a characteristic TCR beta motif of roughly eight highly homologous variants.

This clonotype was counted only a few times. Its antigen is undetermined. The CDR3 is made up of 15 amino acids. Germline lookup yields CDR1 MNHEY and CDR2 SVGEGT. V lost 6 bases, J lost 1 base, and 13 bases lay in between. The sequenced sample was blood, either unsorted or a sorted T cell fraction (not recorded which). This clonotype was sampled from a male donor with ankylosing spondylitis. This sequence joins TRBV6-2 or TRBV6-3 and TRBJ2-1, with D possibly matching TRBD2 (6 bases). CDR3 protein: CASRLPRGSYNEQFF. The DNA for the CDR3 is TGTGCCAGCAGACTCCCCCGGGGGTCCTACAATGAGCAGTTCTTC.